Listed below are T cell receptor beta chains from one sample, sequenced in a study of blood T cell repertoires in COVID-19. Sequencing used immunoSEQ multiplex PCR; TCRdb keeps in-frame clones, though not all of them. The table includes a few hundred thousand clones, approximately 88% detected once. Material: PBMCs or T cells enriched from blood (not recorded which). These receptors all stem from a man aged 30 to 39 who had recovered from COVID-19. CDR3s include the opening cysteine and the closing phenylalanine or tryptophan. D genes are given only for firm matches. Size tells how often a clone was seen (once, few, many) or the class of an expanded clone, and some rows leave it out.

>.|TRBJ1-5|.|TRBV19
CASSIATAPLNQPQHF
TGTGCCAGTAGTATTGCGACAGCTCCTCTCAATCAGCCCCAGCATTTT
>.|TRBJ1-2|TRBD1|TRBV6-1
CASSEIQGAYGYTF
TGTGCCAGCAGTGAAATACAGGGGGCCTATGGCTACACCTTC
>.|TRBJ2-2|.|TRBV28
CASSLVGGLANTGELFF
TGTGCCAGCAGTTTAGTAGGGGGTCTCGCGAACACCGGGGAGCTGTTTTTT
>.|TRBJ2-1|.|TRBV6-1
CASSEAPGSYNEQFF
TGTGCCAGCAGTGAAGCACCAGGGTCCTACAATGAGCAGTTCTTC
>.|TRBJ2-3|.|TRBV4-1
CASSQEISFRRDTQYF
TGCGCCAGCAGCCAAGAGATCTCGTTTCGGAGGGATACGCAGTATTTT
>.|TRBJ1-2|TRBD1|TRBV7-9
CASSLRTGGEGYGYTF
TGTGCCAGCAGCCTACGCACAGGGGGCGAAGGCTATGGCTACACCTTC
>.|TRBJ2-5|.|TRBV9
CASSDSGLSGTQYF
TGTGCCAGCAGCGATTCCGGACTATCAGGGACCCAGTACTTC
>.|TRBJ1-1|.|TRBV3-1/TRBV3-2
CASSRDLSTEAFF
TGTGCCAGCAGCCGGGACTTAAGCACTGAAGCTTTCTTT
>.|TRBJ1-4|.|TRBV28
CASSTHEGVYNEKLFF
TGTGCCAGCAGTACCCACGAGGGGGTCTATAATGAAAAACTGTTTTTT
>.|TRBJ2-5|TRBD1|TRBV19
CATADQGASETQYF
TGTGCCACCGCCGATCAGGGGGCTTCGGAGACCCAGTACTTC
>medium-sized|TRBJ2-2|TRBD1|TRBV6-5
CASSQGADTGELFF
TGTGCCAGCTCTCAGGGGGCTGACACCGGGGAGCTGTTTTTT
>.|TRBJ2-5|.|TRBV28
CASSFAASEETQYF
TGTGCCAGCAGTTTCGCGGCTAGCGAAGAGACCCAGTACTTC
>.|TRBJ1-6|TRBD1|TRBV5-6
CASSWAGGLPLHF
TGTGCCAGCAGCTGGGCAGGGGGTTTGCCCCTCCACTTT
>few|TRBJ1-6|.|TRBV14
CASSQDLGSGSPLHF
TGTGCCAGCAGCCAAGATCTCGGTTCAGGATCACCCCTCCACTTT
>.|TRBJ2-5|.|TRBV7-7
CASSFGPQETQYF
TGTGCCAGCAGCTTTGGCCCTCAAGAGACCCAGTACTTC
>many|TRBJ1-1|TRBD1|TRBV4-1
CASSHPRTGRYPNTEAFF
TGCGCCAGCAGCCACCCCAGGACAGGGCGATATCCGAACACTGAAGCTTTCTTT
>.|TRBJ1-2|.|TRBV28
CASNLWAGYGYTF
TGTGCCAGCAACCTGTGGGCAGGCTATGGCTACACCTTC
>.|TRBJ1-2|.|TRBV6-5
CASSYGGAGVGYTF
TGTGCCAGCAGTTATGGCGGGGCAGGAGTAGGCTACACCTTC
>.|TRBJ1-6|TRBD1|TRBV14
CASSQDLRGTVNSPLHF
TGTGCCAGCAGCCAAGATCTACGAGGGACAGTAAATTCACCCCTCCACTTT
>.|TRBJ1-6|TRBD1|TRBV6-5
CASKPTDRENSPLHF
TGTGCCAGCAAACCCACAGACAGGGAGAATTCACCCCTCCACTTT
>.|TRBJ1-4|TRBD1|TRBV7-6
CASSSEGQVTEKLFF
TGTGCCAGCAGCTCGGAGGGACAGGTGACAGAAAAACTGTTTTTT
>few|TRBJ1-1|TRBD1|TRBV3-1/TRBV3-2
CASSPFVWDRGIKAFF
TGTGCCAGCAGCCCTTTCGTCTGGGACAGGGGGATTAAAGCTTTCTTT
>.|TRBJ2-3|.|TRBV20-1
CSASRTANTDTQYF
TGCAGTGCTAGTCGGACAGCCAACACAGATACGCAGTATTTT